Below, 24 T cell receptor beta chains from the same sample are listed, as sequenced in a study of T cells in Graves' hyperthyroidism and ophthalmopathy. The CDR3 regions of TCR beta were amplified from RNA transcripts. TCR CDR3 underwent first-round RT-PCR with the HTBI primer set. TCRdb redid the calling of the multiplex PCR reads with MiXCR, one entry per CDR3 protein. The sample includes hundreds of thousands of distinct CDR3 sequences, around 16% of them seen just once. The sequenced sample consisted of blood. The receptors here all came from a woman aged 18-30 years with Graves' hyperthyroidism.

V usage is TRBV5-1 and J usage is TRBJ2-7, with a tentative D call TRBD2 (6 bases). The CDR3 has 12 amino acids. Germline lookup yields CDR1 SGHRS and CDR2 YFSETQ. Deletions cut 2 bases from V and 6 bases from J, with 9 bases between. The chain's CDR3 is CASSFGGFEQYF. DNA for the CDR3: TGCGCCAGCAGCTTTGGAGGGTTCGAGCAGTACTTC.

This clonotype was seen at least ten times. This rearrangement joins TRBV30 to TRBJ1-2; D unresolved. V lost 5 bases, J lost 5 bases, and 9 bases lay in between. The CDR3 spans 11 residues. Germline V gene sequence: CDR1 GTSNPN, CDR2 SVGIG (reference sequence). The CDR3 nucleotides read TGTGCCTGGGCACCAGCGTATGGCTACACCTTC. Translated, it gives CAWAPAYGYTF.

In the case of this clonotype: This sequence may be a read error, since a much larger clone differs from it by one base. V is TRBV12-3 or TRBV12-4 and J is TRBJ1-2, with a tentative D call TRBD1 (6 bases). Trimming stripped 1 base from V and 7 bases from J, with 16 bases between. This CDR3 spans 15 amino acids. CDR3 sequence (DNA): TGTGCCAGCAGTTTAGGGACCCCAGGGGACTGTGGCTACACCTTC. It translates to CASSLGTPGDCGYTF.

This clonotype has a count of ten or more. J is TRBJ2-5 and V is TRBV9; D call uncertain. Looked up from germline, CDR1 is SGDLS and CDR2 is YYNGEE. The germline V and J ends were trimmed by 0 bases and 4 bases, with 10 bases remaining between them. This CDR3 spans 14 amino acids. CDR3 bases: TGTGCCAGCAGCGTAGGTGGGATCGCAGAGACCCAGTACTTC. Translation gives CASSVGGIAETQYF.

This clonotype was picked up many times. The chain joins TRBV30 to TRBJ2-5, with D tentatively TRBD1 or TRBD2 (5 bases each). Germline V gene data show CDR1 as GTSNPN and CDR2 as SVGIG (reference sequence). Trimming removed 5 bases from V and 4 bases from J, with 11 bases in between. The CDR3 has 12 amino acids. For the CDR3, the DNA is TGTGCCTGGGCGACCGGGACAGAGACCCAGTACTTC. Translating gives CAWATGTETQYF.

This clonotype was seen many times. This sequence joins TRBV7-9 and TRBJ1-2; D not certain. CDR1 and CDR2 from the germline V gene are SEHNR and FQNEAQ (reference sequence). Trimming took 5 bases from V and 1 from J, leaving 14 bases between them. The CDR3 spans 15 residues. The CDR3: CASSLLWRVNYGYTF. CDR3 bases: TGTGCCAGCAGCCTACTTTGGAGGGTTAACTATGGCTACACCTTC.

This clonotype was counted many times. This chain uses TRBV7-9 with TRBJ1-2, with D hard to call. The CDR3 is 11 amino acids. Germline values: CDR1 SEHNR, CDR2 FQNEAQ (reference sequence). Trimming pared 5 bases from V and 8 bases from J, leaving 9 bases between. This CDR3 is CASSPILGYTF. The CDR3 DNA sequence: TGTGCCAGCAGCCCTATTCTCGGCTACACCTTC.

This clonotype was seen at least ten times. The rearrangement links TRBV5-1 to TRBJ1-1, with a tentative D call TRBD1 (6 bases). Germline CDR1 and CDR2: SGHRS and YFSETQ. V was shortened by 2 bases and J by 2 bases, with 13 bases between the two germline ends. The length of the CDR3 is 15 residues. Written as DNA, the CDR3 is TGCGCCAGCAGCTTCCAGGGGCCTGATAACACTGAAGCTTTCTTT. As protein: CASSFQGPDNTEAFF.

This clonotype was seen ten or more times. The V and J genes are TRBV7-2 and TRBJ2-1, with 7 bases matching TRBD2. V was pared by 5 bases and J by 1 base, with 5 bases of the junction left unmatched. The length of the CDR3 is 15 residues. Germline CDR1 SGHTA, CDR2 FQGNSA. The CDR3 region has the DNA TGTGCCAGCAGCCCAGGGAGGGAGTCCTACAATGAGCAGTTCTTC. Its protein product is CASSPGRESYNEQFF.

This clonotype has only one observation. The V gene is TRBV11-1, the J gene TRBJ2-7, with 9 bases fitting TRBD1. V gave up 7 bases and J gave up 4 bases; unmatched junction bases: 14. There are 16 residues in the CDR3. Germline loops: CDR1 SGHAT, CDR2 FQDESV (reference sequence). CDR3: CASTDDRQGEAYEQYF. The CDR3 DNA follows: TGTGCCAGCACCGACGACCGACAGGGGGAGGCTTACGAGCAGTACTTC.

This chain's CDR3 is CASRNGLAGGPGETQYF. In DNA form, the CDR3 reads TGTGCCAGCAGAAACGGACTAGCGGGAGGGCCCGGGGAGACCCAGTACTTC. The chain joins TRBV6-2 or TRBV6-3 to TRBJ2-5; 15 bases are shared with TRBD2. Per germline, CDR1 MNHEY and CDR2 SVGEGT. The CDR3 extends over 17 amino acids. V was clipped by 6 bases and J by 5 bases; unmatched bases: 10.

This clonotype was observed at least ten times. J is TRBJ2-1 and V is TRBV5-6; TRBD2 agrees at 12 bases. CDR3 size: 14 residues. Germline assignment: CDR1 SGHDT and CDR2 YYEEEE. The trim removed 6 bases at V and 9 bases at J, leaving 7 bases unmatched. The CDR3, as DNA: TGTGCCAGCATGGGGACTAGCGGGCCCAGTGAGCAGTTCTTC. It is translated as CASMGTSGPSEQFF.

This clonotype has at least ten counts. V usage is TRBV7-9 and J usage is TRBJ1-2; perhaps TRBD1 as D (5 bases). This CDR3 is 14 amino acids long. The germline V and J ends were trimmed by 7 bases and 7 bases, with 19 bases remaining between them. Germline-derived CDR1 and CDR2 are SEHNR and FQNEAQ (reference sequence). The DNA for the CDR3 is TGTGCCAGCACCTCTTGGAGGTCAGGGCTTGGCTACACCTTC. It codes for CASTSWRSGLGYTF.

This clonotype appeared a few times. The J gene is TRBJ2-3, the V gene TRBV10-3; D possibly corresponds to TRBD1 (5 bases). Trimming took 10 bases from V and 4 from J, leaving 18 bases between them. The CDR3 is 14 residues long. Germline V gene data show CDR1 as ENHRY and CDR2 as SYGVKD. CDR3 nucleotide sequence: TGTGCCACGCGATTGGAAATAGGGGCAGATACGCAGTATTTT. Encoded protein: CATRLEIGADTQYF.

At least ten counts were recorded for this clonotype. The CDR3 nucleotides read TGTGCCAGCAGCTTTAGCGGGAGGGAGAGCGGGGAGCTGTTTTTT. Translating gives CASSFSGRESGELFF. The V call is TRBV11-3, the J call TRBJ2-2, with 11 bases matching TRBD2. The CDR3 consists of 15 residues. V was clipped by 3 bases and J by 7 bases; unmatched bases: 4. Germline V gene sequence: CDR1 SGHNT, CDR2 YENEEA.

In its sample, this clonotype was seen a few times. The CDR3 reads CASSPGPTPNEQFF. In DNA form, the CDR3 reads TGTGCCAGCAGCCCGGGGCCCACCCCCAATGAGCAGTTCTTC. The V and J genes are TRBV9 and TRBJ2-1; perhaps D is TRBD1 or TRBD2 (5 bases each). This CDR3 is 14 amino acids long. Looked up from germline, CDR1 is SGDLS and CDR2 is YYNGEE. V was trimmed by 4 bases and J by 6 bases, leaving 14 bases between them.

At least ten counts were recorded for this clonotype. J is TRBJ2-7 and V is TRBV4-1; D not resolved. Trimming removed 3 bases from V and 6 bases from J, with 12 bases in between. CDR3 length equals 13 residues. Germline V gene lookup returns CDR1 MGHRA and CDR2 YSYEKL. CDR3 nucleotide sequence: TGCGCCAGCAGCCACCCCCTTCTCGGCGAGCAGTACTTC. This gives the protein CASSHPLLGEQYF.

This clonotype was found many times. This chain joins TRBV18 and TRBJ2-7; 7 bases are a match to TRBD2. V lost 4 bases and J lost 12; bases outside the gene matches: 12. The germline CDR1 and CDR2 sequences are KGHSH and LQKENI. The CDR3 totals 13 residues. CDR3 in DNA: TGTGCCAGCTCACAAGGACTAGATAGTGTGCCGTACTTC. It translates to CASSQGLDSVPYF.

This clonotype occurred many times. The chain has TRBV18 and TRBJ1-2, with D uncertain. V was shortened by 2 bases and J by 5 bases, with 12 bases between the two germline ends. Germline CDR1 reads KGHSH; CDR2 reads LQKENI. The CDR3 sequence is 14 residues long. The CDR3 sequence is CASSPDSLKYGYTF. The DNA for the CDR3 is TGTGCCAGCTCACCAGATTCCCTAAAGTATGGCTACACCTTC.

Concerning this clonotype itself: A much larger clone differs by one base, so this may be a read error. The V and J genes are TRBV10-3 and TRBJ1-1; no definite D call. The CDR3 has 15 residues. The germline gives CDR1 ENHRY, CDR2 SYGVKD. V dropped 5 bases and J dropped 4 bases, with 17 bases sitting between them. The CDR3, as DNA: TGTGCCATCAGTCCTTCGGACGGCGCCGGCACTGAAGCTTTCTTT. It translates to CAISPSDGAGTEAFF.

This chain joins TRBV19 and TRBJ2-2; TRBD1 agrees at 10 bases. The germline V gene has CDR1 LNHDA and CDR2 SQIVND (reference sequence). The CDR3 totals 16 residues. V lost 4 bases and J lost 7; bases outside the gene matches: 9. The CDR3 region is CASSNDRGQSHGELFF. The DNA of the CDR3 is TGTGCCAGTAGTAATGACAGGGGGCAGAGTCACGGGGAGCTGTTTTTT.

In its sample, this clonotype was seen many times. The chain has TRBV10-1 and TRBJ2-5; 8 bases are a match to TRBD1. This CDR3 has 16 amino acids. The V segment lost 2 bases and the J segment 5 bases; nucleotides outside the gene matches: 10. Per the germline V gene, CDR1 is WNHNN and CDR2 is SYGVQD (reference sequence). CDR3 DNA sequence: TGCGCCAGCAGTGAGGATGCTCGGACAGGGAGGGAGACCCAGTACTTC. It yields the protein CASSEDARTGRETQYF.

In its sample, this clonotype was seen a few times. V is TRBV30 and J is TRBJ1-5; TRBD1 is a possible D gene (5 bases). The CDR3 loop spans 13 amino acids. Trimming stripped 7 bases from V and 2 bases from J, with 12 bases between. Germline V gives CDR1 GTSNPN, CDR2 SVGIG (reference sequence). The CDR3 loop reads CASQWGGNQPQHF. DNA for the CDR3: TGTGCCTCCCAATGGGGGGGCAATCAGCCCCAGCATTTT.

This clonotype was seen repeatedly, ten times or more. The chain combines TRBV5-5 with TRBJ1-1; TRBD1 matches at 7 bases. Germline V CDR1 and CDR2: SGHKS, YYEKEE (reference sequence). This CDR3 region has 13 residues. J was trimmed by 4 bases and V by 4 bases; bases with no gene match: 4. The CDR3 protein is CASSPPGGTEAFF. CDR3 nucleotides: TGTGCCAGCAGCCCCCCAGGGGGCACTGAAGCTTTCTTT.